A selection of T cell receptor beta chains follows, all from one sample in a study of cytomegalovirus exposure and HLA in healthy donors. TCRdb keeps only in-frame clones here, not all; method: immunoSEQ multiplex PCR. Here the sample spans around 140,000 clones, 75% to 85% being singletons. Sequencing input: PBMCs. These receptors were collected from a woman aged 18-29 years in good health and CMV-seropositive. Both conserved end residues are part of each CDR3. Fields, in order: D gene, J gene, clone size, V gene, CDR3 protein, CDR3 DNA. A D gene is named only where the DNA matches it firmly. A row's size may be missing; if present it is once, few, many or a size class.

D gene: NA; J gene: TRBJ2-2; clone size: NA; V gene: TRBV19; CDR3 protein: CASSGETRDTGELFF; CDR3 DNA: TGTGCCAGTAGTGGCGAGACTAGGGACACCGGGGAGCTGTTTTTT
D gene: TRBD1; J gene: TRBJ1-3; clone size: NA; V gene: TRBV14; CDR3 protein: CASSHAPTGPGNTIYF; CDR3 DNA: TGTGCCAGCAGCCATGCTCCGACAGGGCCTGGAAACACCATATATTTT
D gene: TRBD1; J gene: TRBJ1-4; clone size: NA; V gene: TRBV7-9; CDR3 protein: CASSDTDRGNEKLFF; CDR3 DNA: TGTGCCAGCAGCGATACGGACAGGGGGAACGAAAAACTGTTTTTT
D gene: NA; J gene: TRBJ2-1; clone size: NA; V gene: TRBV9; CDR3 protein: CASSEGIGTRTYNEQFF; CDR3 DNA: TGTGCCAGCAGCGAGGGGATTGGGACAAGAACCTACAATGAGCAGTTCTTC
D gene: NA; J gene: TRBJ1-1; clone size: NA; V gene: TRBV5-4; CDR3 protein: CASSLRQGMNTEAFF; CDR3 DNA: TGTGCCAGCAGCTTGCGTCAGGGCATGAACACTGAAGCTTTCTTT
D gene: TRBD2; J gene: TRBJ2-1; clone size: once; V gene: TRBV4-1; CDR3 protein: CASSQDRTSSYNEQFF; CDR3 DNA: TGCGCCAGCAGCCAAGACCGGACTAGCTCCTACAATGAGCAGTTCTTC
D gene: TRBD1; J gene: TRBJ1-6; clone size: NA; V gene: TRBV28; CDR3 protein: CASSPSNRGLDLHF; CDR3 DNA: TGTGCCAGCAGTCCTTCTAACAGGGGTCTGGACCTCCACTTT
D gene: TRBD1; J gene: TRBJ2-5; clone size: few; V gene: TRBV5-1; CDR3 protein: CASSFRGYQETQYF; CDR3 DNA: TGCGCCAGCAGCTTCAGGGGGTACCAAGAGACCCAGTACTTC
D gene: NA; J gene: TRBJ2-3; clone size: NA; V gene: TRBV6-5; CDR3 protein: CASSYVAQNTDTQYF; CDR3 DNA: TGTGCCAGCAGTTATGTGGCACAAAACACAGATACGCAGTATTTT
D gene: TRBD1; J gene: TRBJ1-6; clone size: NA; V gene: TRBV30; CDR3 protein: CAWSDREHSPLHF; CDR3 DNA: TGTGCCTGGAGCGACAGGGAGCATTCACCCCTCCACTTT
D gene: NA; J gene: TRBJ1-2; clone size: once; V gene: TRBV18; CDR3 protein: CASSPPKRAFNYGYTF; CDR3 DNA: TGTGCCAGCTCACCACCGAAGAGAGCCTTTAACTATGGCTACACCTTC
D gene: NA; J gene: TRBJ2-1; clone size: once; V gene: TRBV5-4; CDR3 protein: CASSQSGSSYNEQFF; CDR3 DNA: TGTGCCAGCAGCCAAAGTGGGAGCTCCTACAATGAGCAGTTCTTC
D gene: NA; J gene: TRBJ1-6; clone size: NA; V gene: TRBV7-8; CDR3 protein: CASSLDRTDNSPLHF; CDR3 DNA: TGTGCCAGCAGCTTGGATAGGACAGACAATTCACCCCTCCACTTT
D gene: NA; J gene: TRBJ1-5; clone size: NA; V gene: TRBV19; CDR3 protein: CASGLQGKVGNQPQHF; CDR3 DNA: TGTGCCAGTGGGCTACAGGGAAAGGTGGGAAATCAGCCCCAGCATTTT
D gene: TRBD1; J gene: TRBJ2-6; clone size: few; V gene: TRBV5-1; CDR3 protein: CASWDRQLSGANVLTF; CDR3 DNA: TGCGCCTCCTGGGACAGGCAACTGTCTGGGGCCAACGTCCTGACTTTC
D gene: NA; J gene: TRBJ2-5; clone size: NA; V gene: TRBV7-2; CDR3 protein: CASSLETGSIETQYF; CDR3 DNA: TGTGCCAGCAGCTTAGAAACAGGGAGTATTGAGACCCAGTACTTC
D gene: NA; J gene: TRBJ1-5; clone size: NA; V gene: TRBV5-8; CDR3 protein: CASSLGVGSNQPQHF; CDR3 DNA: TGTGCCAGCAGCTTGGGCGTTGGTAGCAATCAGCCCCAGCATTTT
D gene: NA; J gene: TRBJ2-2; clone size: NA; V gene: TRBV2; CDR3 protein: CASKGGTDTGELFF; CDR3 DNA: TGTGCCAGCAAAGGAGGGACGGACACCGGGGAGCTGTTTTTT
D gene: NA; J gene: TRBJ1-5; clone size: NA; V gene: TRBV9; CDR3 protein: CASSVEGVNQPQHF; CDR3 DNA: TGTGCCAGCAGCGTAGAAGGGGTCAATCAGCCCCAGCATTTT
D gene: TRBD1; J gene: TRBJ2-3; clone size: NA; V gene: TRBV7-8; CDR3 protein: CASSLAETGGPDTQYF; CDR3 DNA: TGTGCCAGCAGCTTAGCCGAGACAGGGGGCCCAGATACGCAGTATTTT
D gene: NA; J gene: TRBJ1-6; clone size: NA; V gene: TRBV2; CDR3 protein: CASSEALGADLASYNSPLHF; CDR3 DNA: TGTGCCAGCAGTGAAGCGCTTGGGGCAGACCTAGCGTCCTATAATTCACCCCTCCACTTT
D gene: TRBD1; J gene: TRBJ1-5; clone size: few; V gene: TRBV5-1; CDR3 protein: CASSPGQVDQPQHF; CDR3 DNA: TGCGCCAGCAGCCCGGGACAGGTCGATCAGCCCCAGCATTTT
D gene: NA; J gene: TRBJ2-6; clone size: once; V gene: TRBV6-5; CDR3 protein: CASSFADSGANVLTF; CDR3 DNA: TGTGCCAGCAGTTTCGCAGACTCTGGGGCCAACGTCCTGACTTTC
D gene: TRBD1; J gene: TRBJ2-7; clone size: NA; V gene: TRBV5-1; CDR3 protein: CASSWGSGGYPFGNYEQYF; CDR3 DNA: TGCGCCAGCAGCTGGGGGTCAGGGGGTTATCCCTTTGGCAACTACGAGCAGTACTTC
D gene: NA; J gene: TRBJ2-7; clone size: NA; V gene: TRBV19; CDR3 protein: CASSRDNSYEQYF; CDR3 DNA: TGTGCCAGTAGTAGGGACAACTCCTACGAGCAGTACTTC
D gene: TRBD1; J gene: TRBJ1-6; clone size: many; V gene: TRBV10-2; CDR3 protein: CASNRGVNSPLHF; CDR3 DNA: TGCGCCAGCAACAGGGGAGTCAATTCACCCCTCCACTTT
D gene: TRBD2; J gene: TRBJ2-2; clone size: NA; V gene: TRBV4-2; CDR3 protein: CASSQDLAGGPEAGELFF; CDR3 DNA: TGTGCCAGCAGCCAAGATCTAGCGGGGGGGCCGGAAGCCGGGGAGCTGTTTTTT
D gene: TRBD1; J gene: TRBJ1-1; clone size: NA; V gene: TRBV6-1; CDR3 protein: CASSRDRGFSTEAFF; CDR3 DNA: TGTGCCAGCAGCCGGGACAGGGGATTCAGCACTGAAGCTTTCTTT
D gene: TRBD2; J gene: TRBJ2-3; clone size: NA; V gene: TRBV19; CDR3 protein: CATSNGGASTDTQYF; CDR3 DNA: TGTGCCACCTCTAACGGGGGGGCCAGCACAGATACGCAGTATTTT
D gene: NA; J gene: TRBJ2-2; clone size: few; V gene: TRBV21-1; CDR3 protein: CASSSKDRRRSGELFF; CDR3 DNA: TGTGCCAGCAGCTCCAAGGACAGGAGACGTTCCGGGGAGCTGTTTTTT
D gene: TRBD2; J gene: TRBJ2-2; clone size: NA; V gene: TRBV6-5; CDR3 protein: CASKKSGGAGELFF; CDR3 DNA: TGTGCCAGCAAAAAAAGCGGGGGGGCAGGGGAGCTGTTTTTT
D gene: TRBD2; J gene: TRBJ2-2; clone size: NA; V gene: TRBV10-2; CDR3 protein: CASGLAGGNTGELFF; CDR3 DNA: TGCGCCAGCGGGCTAGCGGGGGGGAACACCGGGGAGCTGTTTTTT
D gene: NA; J gene: TRBJ1-1; clone size: NA; V gene: TRBV10-3; CDR3 protein: CAISESSKGQGNTEAFF; CDR3 DNA: TGTGCCATCAGTGAGTCTAGTAAGGGGCAGGGAAACACTGAAGCTTTCTTT
D gene: TRBD1; J gene: TRBJ1-2; clone size: once; V gene: TRBV19; CDR3 protein: CASSVPGTGSGYTF; CDR3 DNA: TGTGCCAGTAGTGTCCCCGGGACAGGGTCTGGCTACACCTTC
D gene: TRBD2; J gene: TRBJ2-5; clone size: NA; V gene: TRBV6-6; CDR3 protein: CASSPLAGGEKTQYF; CDR3 DNA: TGTGCCAGCAGTCCCTTAGCGGGGGGCGAGAAGACCCAGTACTTC
D gene: TRBD1; J gene: TRBJ2-4; clone size: once; V gene: TRBV2; CDR3 protein: CASSPGTVKNIQYF; CDR3 DNA: TGTGCCAGCAGCCCCGGGACAGTGAAAAACATTCAGTACTTC
D gene: TRBD1; J gene: TRBJ2-7; clone size: NA; V gene: TRBV6-1; CDR3 protein: CASSATGSYEQYF; CDR3 DNA: TGTGCCAGCAGTGCGACAGGGAGCTACGAGCAGTACTTC
D gene: NA; J gene: TRBJ2-5; clone size: NA; V gene: TRBV5-1; CDR3 protein: CASSLEASRQETQYF; CDR3 DNA: TGCGCCAGCAGCTTGGAGGCTAGCCGCCAAGAGACCCAGTACTTC
D gene: TRBD2; J gene: TRBJ2-1; clone size: NA; V gene: TRBV5-1; CDR3 protein: CASEQSSGDYNEQFF; CDR3 DNA: TGCGCCAGCGAACAGTCTAGCGGGGACTACAATGAGCAGTTCTTC
D gene: TRBD2; J gene: TRBJ2-3; clone size: NA; V gene: TRBV6-5; CDR3 protein: CASRVAGASTDTQYF; CDR3 DNA: TGTGCCAGCAGGGTAGCGGGGGCGAGCACAGATACGCAGTATTTT
D gene: NA; J gene: TRBJ1-1; clone size: few; V gene: TRBV11-1; CDR3 protein: CASSLSEGANTEAFF; CDR3 DNA: TGTGCCAGCAGCTTAAGCGAGGGCGCGAACACTGAAGCTTTCTTT